Listed below are T cell receptor beta chains from one sample, sequenced in a study of cytotoxic CD8 clonotypes in ibrutinib-treated CLL. Sequenced by immunoSEQ multiplex PCR; TCRdb stores in-frame clones only, minus some. This sample has 7,500 to 9,500 clones, with under 85% found just once. This material consisted of PBMCs, taken before ibrutinib treatment. Receptors originate from a human donor with chronic lymphocytic leukemia. Both conserved end residues are part of each CDR3. Each record gives: CDR3 protein, J gene, V gene, clone size. Clone size is stated in some rows and not others, as once, few, many or a class when expanded.

CDR3 protein: CASIPLDLGYTF
J gene: TRBJ1-2
V gene: TRBV6-1
clone size: .

CDR3 protein: CASSQETGGPREQYF
J gene: TRBJ2-7
V gene: TRBV4-1
clone size: .

CDR3 protein: CASSLDRWGDANTGELFF
J gene: TRBJ2-2
V gene: TRBV11-3
clone size: .

CDR3 protein: CASRPQTGSKGYTF
J gene: TRBJ1-2
V gene: TRBV11-2
clone size: .

CDR3 protein: CASSSGALSSGNTIYF
J gene: TRBJ1-3
V gene: TRBV28
clone size: .

CDR3 protein: CASSLGDRRYEQYF
J gene: TRBJ2-7
V gene: TRBV5-5
clone size: .

CDR3 protein: CASSDRGPSYNSPLHF
J gene: TRBJ1-6
V gene: TRBV5-1
clone size: .

CDR3 protein: CASSLATVGEAFF
J gene: TRBJ1-1
V gene: TRBV7-2
clone size: .

CDR3 protein: CASSFLRGGEQYF
J gene: TRBJ2-7
V gene: TRBV27
clone size: .

CDR3 protein: CAWNPWGNEQFF
J gene: TRBJ2-1
V gene: TRBV30
clone size: .

CDR3 protein: CASSLWGGGTEAFF
J gene: TRBJ1-1
V gene: TRBV7-2
clone size: .

CDR3 protein: CATSRSDRNNYGYTF
J gene: TRBJ1-2
V gene: TRBV15
clone size: few

CDR3 protein: CASSVAPQGTAGQETQYF
J gene: TRBJ2-5
V gene: TRBV9
clone size: .

CDR3 protein: CASSSRTSTDTQYF
J gene: TRBJ2-3
V gene: TRBV13
clone size: .

CDR3 protein: CASNSGQWRVNQPQHF
J gene: TRBJ1-5
V gene: TRBV19
clone size: .

CDR3 protein: CATSRGTSQETQYF
J gene: TRBJ2-5
V gene: TRBV15
clone size: .

CDR3 protein: CASSPGLAENEQFF
J gene: TRBJ2-1
V gene: TRBV7-4
clone size: few

CDR3 protein: CASRRTGATEAFF
J gene: TRBJ1-1
V gene: TRBV2
clone size: .

CDR3 protein: CASSSSDRYNQPQHF
J gene: TRBJ1-5
V gene: TRBV27
clone size: .

CDR3 protein: CASSFSSASEWDEQFF
J gene: TRBJ2-1
V gene: TRBV5-1
clone size: .

CDR3 protein: CASSRALEEKLFF
J gene: TRBJ1-4
V gene: TRBV19
clone size: .

CDR3 protein: CASSETLLFGEQFF
J gene: TRBJ2-1
V gene: TRBV2
clone size: once

CDR3 protein: CASSFQLGADTQYF
J gene: TRBJ2-3
V gene: TRBV27
clone size: .

CDR3 protein: CASSLPGGLVNTEAFF
J gene: TRBJ1-1
V gene: TRBV28
clone size: .

CDR3 protein: CASSLGRTEAFF
J gene: TRBJ1-1
V gene: TRBV6-1
clone size: .

CDR3 protein: CASSVGTGDTQYF
J gene: TRBJ2-3
V gene: TRBV7-9
clone size: .

CDR3 protein: CASSIGSGKQGEAFF
J gene: TRBJ1-1
V gene: TRBV19
clone size: .

CDR3 protein: CASSLASGARTEAFF
J gene: TRBJ1-1
V gene: TRBV7-9
clone size: few

CDR3 protein: CASSLTDTEAFF
J gene: TRBJ1-1
V gene: TRBV11-3
clone size: once

CDR3 protein: CSVNHYGQGWTDTQYF
J gene: TRBJ2-3
V gene: TRBV29-1
clone size: .

CDR3 protein: CASSLASGKDTQYF
J gene: TRBJ2-3
V gene: TRBV11-2
clone size: few

CDR3 protein: CASSPQGAYQPQHF
J gene: TRBJ1-5
V gene: TRBV7-9
clone size: few

CDR3 protein: CAWSVLAQAQYF
J gene: TRBJ2-3
V gene: TRBV30
clone size: .

CDR3 protein: CASSTGQASLGEKLFF
J gene: TRBJ1-4
V gene: TRBV18
clone size: .

CDR3 protein: CASSLSLAGPDSPLHF
J gene: TRBJ1-6
V gene: TRBV7-3
clone size: few

CDR3 protein: CASSFSGSTDTQYF
J gene: TRBJ2-3
V gene: TRBV11-2
clone size: .

CDR3 protein: CASSLGTGGNIQYF
J gene: TRBJ2-4
V gene: TRBV5-6
clone size: .

CDR3 protein: CASSLWTEETQYF
J gene: TRBJ2-5
V gene: TRBV5-8
clone size: .

CDR3 protein: CASSLGSGLAVPYEQYF
J gene: TRBJ2-7
V gene: TRBV11-2
clone size: .

CDR3 protein: CATRGLAVPSDSYEQYF
J gene: TRBJ2-7
V gene: TRBV15
clone size: .